The 16 T cell receptor beta chains below were found in one sample sequenced in a study of early T cells in non-severe SARS-CoV-2 infection (dated by TCRdb to the early 2020s). Libraries came from 5' RACE. Sequencing instrument: NextSeq 500. The raw public data were reprocessed by TCRdb itself: fastp quality trimming at Q25, MiXCR clonotype calling, in-frame beta chains only. Every CDR3 protein is listed once, alongside the most common genes and DNA of its rows. This sample has tens of thousands of distinct CDR3 sequences in its table, and approximately 13% of those were observed once. Roughly 10% of the sample goes to the ten largest clones. The starting material was whole blood, obtained at baseline. The receptors stem from an adult who was a healthcare worker with PCR-confirmed SARS-CoV-2 infection or an uninfected control (not recorded which).

This clonotype was recorded many times. This chain uses TRBV7-9 with TRBJ2-7; 10 bases fit TRBD2. The CDR3 consists of 15 residues. J was trimmed by 2 bases and V by 2 bases; bases with no gene match: 3. Germline loops: CDR1 SEHNR, CDR2 FQNEAQ (reference sequence). CDR3 in amino acids: CASSLNLAGAYEQYF. CDR3 DNA: TGTGCCAGCAGCTTAAACCTAGCGGGAGCCTACGAGCAGTACTTC.

The table lists this clonotype with a few counts. The chain employs TRBV19 and TRBJ1-2; D may be TRBD1 (5 bases). Germline CDR1 and CDR2: LNHDA and SQIVND (reference sequence). V lost 5 bases to trimming and J lost 6 bases, with 16 bases between them. CDR3 length: 14 residues. The CDR3 nucleotides read TGTGCCAGTAGTCTCCGCGGGCAGGGAGATGGCTACACCTTC. This encodes CASSLRGQGDGYTF.

The chain employs TRBV12-3 or TRBV12-4 and TRBJ2-1; no definite D call. V lost 2 bases to trimming and J lost 6 bases, with 5 bases between them. CDR3 length: 12 residues. CDR3: CASSLSTNEQFF. CDR3 nucleotides: TGTGCCAGCAGTTTATCCACCAATGAGCAGTTCTTC.

This clonotype was seen a handful of times. The genes are TRBV18 and TRBJ2-7; 8 bases agree with TRBD2. The CDR3 covers 14 residues. Looked up from germline, CDR1 is KGHSH and CDR2 is LQKENI. V was pared by 3 bases and J by 2 bases, with 3 bases of the junction left unmatched. The CDR3: CASSPGLAPYEQYF. The CDR3 DNA sequence: TGTGCCAGCTCACCTGGACTAGCACCCTACGAGCAGTACTTC.

This clonotype has at least ten counts. The chain carries TRBV14 and TRBJ1-2, with TRBD1 matching over 8 bases. The ends lost 6 bases at V and 2 bases at J; junction bases unmatched: 5. The CDR3 is 14 residues long. From germline, CDR1 is SGHDN and CDR2 FVKESK. As DNA, the CDR3 is TGTGCCAGCAGACGACAGGGGAAAAACTATGGCTACACCTTC. It yields the protein CASRRQGKNYGYTF.

This clonotype has at least ten counts. The J gene is TRBJ1-5, the V gene TRBV2, with no clear D. CDR3 length: 12 residues. V lost 8 bases and J lost 4, with 9 bases in between. CDR1 and CDR2 from the germline V gene are SNHLY and FYNNEI. This CDR3 reads CASGSPNQPQHF. As DNA, the CDR3 is TGTGCCAGCGGGTCCCCGAATCAGCCCCAGCATTTT.

This clonotype showed up just a few times. The chain is built from TRBV5-5 and TRBJ1-4, with D hard to call. Germline CDR1 is SGHKS and CDR2 is YYEKEE (reference sequence). There are 16 residues in the CDR3. V dropped 1 base and J dropped 0 bases, with 10 bases sitting between them. The CDR3 region is CASSLMVTATNEKLFF. The CDR3 DNA reads as TGTGCCAGCAGCTTGATGGTAACCGCAACTAATGAAAAACTGTTTTTT.

This clonotype appeared many times. This chain joins TRBV5-4 and TRBJ1-1; 7 bases are shared with TRBD1. CDR3 length: 13 residues. CDR1 is SGHNT and CDR2 is YYREEE in the germline V gene (reference sequence). J was trimmed by 3 bases and V by 5 bases; bases with no gene match: 4. In nucleotides, the CDR3 is TGTGCCAGCAGACGGGACAGCCACACTGAAGCTTTCTTT. Its translation: CASRRDSHTEAFF.

This chain links TRBV9 with TRBJ1-3; D is uncertain. CDR3 length equals 16 residues. Trimming pared 2 bases from V and 0 bases from J, leaving 12 bases between. Germline V gives CDR1 SGDLS, CDR2 YYNGEE. CDR3 nucleotides: TGTGCCAGCAGCGTGGGCAGTCCTTTCTCTGGAAACACCATATATTTT. Translating it yields CASSVGSPFSGNTIYF.

This clonotype was seen a few times. V gene TRBV5-4 combines with J gene TRBJ2-3, with 7 bases matching TRBD2. Germline-derived CDR1 and CDR2 are SGHNT and YYREEE (reference sequence). J was trimmed by 1 base and V by 7 bases; bases with no gene match: 6. This CDR3 is built from 14 residues. CDR3 loop: CASGSAGGTDTQYF. In nucleotides, the CDR3 is TGTGCCAGCGGCTCGGCGGGGGGCACAGATACGCAGTATTTT.

This clonotype was counted between two and nine times. The CDR3 here is CASNQGKGAGDEKLFF. For the CDR3, the DNA is TGTGCCAGTAACCAGGGAAAGGGGGCAGGCGATGAAAAACTGTTTTTT. The J gene is TRBJ1-4, the V gene TRBV19, with 7 positions matching TRBD1. V lost 7 bases, J lost 6 bases, and 14 bases stayed unmatched. Germline loops: CDR1 LNHDA, CDR2 SQIVND (reference sequence). This CDR3 has 16 amino acids.

The V call is TRBV4-1, the J call TRBJ1-1; 7 bases are a match to TRBD1. V was clipped by 4 bases and J by 1 base; unmatched bases: 12. Looked up from germline, CDR1 is MGHRA and CDR2 is YSYEKL. The CDR3 length is 17 residues. The CDR3 reads CASSPEVGGAGNTEAFF. The DNA for the CDR3 is TGCGCCAGCAGCCCAGAGGTAGGGGGCGCTGGGAACACTGAAGCTTTCTTT.

This chain links TRBV19 with TRBJ2-1, with D possibly being TRBD1 or TRBD2 (7 bases each). V dropped 3 bases and J dropped 2 bases, with 11 bases sitting between them. The germline gives CDR1 LNHDA, CDR2 SQIVND (reference sequence). The length of the CDR3 is 15 residues. The CDR3 spells CASSMGGGPYNEQFF. The CDR3 nucleotides read TGTGCCAGTAGTATGGGAGGGGGCCCCTACAATGAGCAGTTCTTC.

The chain combines TRBV27 with TRBJ1-2; D ambiguous. The CDR3 runs to 14 residues. V was cut by 3 bases and J by 5 bases, with 13 bases left in between. Germline V CDR1 and CDR2: MNHEY, SMNVEV (reference sequence). The CDR3 DNA follows: TGTGCCAGCAGTTTCGGCGGCGACCTTTATGGCTACACCTTC. Its protein product is CASSFGGDLYGYTF.

This clonotype has a handful of counts. The V gene is TRBV11-2, the J gene TRBJ2-1, with 10 positions matching TRBD1. The V gene's germline CDR1 is SGHAT and CDR2 FQNNGV. The CDR3 is made up of 14 amino acids. With V trimmed by 0 bases and J by 9 bases, 2 bases remained unmatched. In nucleotides, the CDR3 is TGTGCCAGCAGCTTAGAGGGACAGGGGACTGAGCAGTTCTTC. This translates into CASSLEGQGTEQFF.

This clonotype was seen at least ten times. V and J are TRBV4-2 and TRBJ2-1; D perhaps matches TRBD1 (5 bases). There are 14 residues in the CDR3. Germline CDR1 and CDR2: LGHNA and YNFKEQ. Trimming stripped 0 bases from V and 7 bases from J, with 10 bases between. This CDR3 reads CASSQDLRANEQFF. The CDR3 DNA is TGTGCCAGCAGCCAAGACCTCAGGGCGAATGAGCAGTTCTTC.